This T cell receptor beta chain was documented in a study of blood T cell repertoires in COVID-19. Turning to the study itself: The analysed material was cDNA or gDNA that came from T cells, B-cell-depleted T cells, or PBMCs.

This CDR3 is built from 16 residues. CDR1 and CDR2 (germline): SGHTA, FQGNSA. The ends lost 5 bases at V and 4 bases at J; junction bases unmatched: 10. How the authors handled the data: Quantification of nucleated cells was approximated via reference gene primer amplification. The method was immunoSEQ multiplex PCR; TCRdb's version includes in-frame clones alone and lacks a portion of them. That table furnishes V, J and clone size, whereas the DNA furnished D and trimming. The profile shows 210,000 or so clones, roughly 80% of them singletons. Participant reports of clinical history set cohort assignment.

The sample consisted of PBMCs or T cells enriched from blood (not recorded which). The clonotype was recovered from a man in his sixties who had recovered from COVID-19. This chain uses TRBV7-2 with TRBJ1-2, with 10 bases identical to TRBD1. In DNA form, the CDR3 reads TGTGCCAGCAGCCCACAGGGACAGGGGAGGATCTATGGCTACACCTTC. Translating gives CASSPQGQGRIYGYTF.